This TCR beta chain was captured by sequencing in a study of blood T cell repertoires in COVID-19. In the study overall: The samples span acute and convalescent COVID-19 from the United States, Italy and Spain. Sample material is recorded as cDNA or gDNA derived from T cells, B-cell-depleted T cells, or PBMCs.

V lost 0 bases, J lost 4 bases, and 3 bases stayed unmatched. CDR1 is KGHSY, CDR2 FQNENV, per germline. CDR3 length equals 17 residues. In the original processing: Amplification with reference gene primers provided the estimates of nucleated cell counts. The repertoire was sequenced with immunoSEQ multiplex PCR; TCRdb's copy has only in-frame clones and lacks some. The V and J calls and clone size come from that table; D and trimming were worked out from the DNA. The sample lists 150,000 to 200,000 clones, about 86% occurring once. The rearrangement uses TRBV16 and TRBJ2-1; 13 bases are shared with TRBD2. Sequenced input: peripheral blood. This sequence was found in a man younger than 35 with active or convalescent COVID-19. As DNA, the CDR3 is TGTGCCAGCAGCCAATCTTCGGGACTAGCGGGGTACAATGAGCAGTTCTTC. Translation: CASSQSSGLAGYNEQFF.